The entry below gives a single T cell receptor (beta chain) sequence along with its context. These data are taken from a study of CD8 T cells in Susac syndrome. Turning to the study itself: When their blood was taken, patients with Susac syndrome were therapy-naive, taking corticosteroids, or taking intravenous immunoglobulin alone.

The sequenced target, TCR beta, came from blood CD8+ and CD4+ T cells. Germline CDR1 reads DFQATT; CDR2 reads SNEGSKA (reference sequence). V was clipped by 5 bases and J by 0 bases, with 7 bases between them. The CDR3 extends over 13 amino acids. With random hexamers, 0.5 to 1 ug RNA was reverse transcribed. An immunoSEQ multiplex PCR amplified TCR beta CDR3 over 54 Vbeta and 13 Jbeta. TCRdb ran MiXCR on the immunoSEQ multiplex PCR reads and lists one entry per CDR3 protein. The repertoire has 95,000 to 150,000 distinct CDR3 sequences, just over 95% of them found once; the top ten carry more than 0.12%.

This sequence was found in a human donor with Susac syndrome. Sequencing was done on a sample of CD4+ T cells from PBMCs. The genes are TRBV20-1 and TRBJ2-2; D uncertain. The DNA for the CDR3 is TGCAGTGCTTTCCGGGCGAACACCGGGGAGCTGTTTTTT. Its translation: CSAFRANTGELFF.